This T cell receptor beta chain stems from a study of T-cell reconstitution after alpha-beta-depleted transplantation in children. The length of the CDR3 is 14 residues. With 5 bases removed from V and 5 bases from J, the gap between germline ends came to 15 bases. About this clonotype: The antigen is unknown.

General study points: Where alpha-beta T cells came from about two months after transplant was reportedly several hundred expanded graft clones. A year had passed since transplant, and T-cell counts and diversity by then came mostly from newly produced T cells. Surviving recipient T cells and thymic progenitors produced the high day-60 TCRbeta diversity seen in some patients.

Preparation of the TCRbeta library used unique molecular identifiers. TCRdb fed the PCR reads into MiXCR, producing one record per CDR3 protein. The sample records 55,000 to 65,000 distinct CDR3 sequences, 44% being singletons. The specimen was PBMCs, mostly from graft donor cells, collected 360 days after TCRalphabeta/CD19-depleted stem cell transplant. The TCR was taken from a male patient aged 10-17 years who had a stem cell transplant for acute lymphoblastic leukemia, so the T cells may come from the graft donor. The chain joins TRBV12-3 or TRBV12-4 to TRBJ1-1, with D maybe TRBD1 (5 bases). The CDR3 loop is CASSPTDRLTEAFF. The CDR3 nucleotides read TGTGCCAGCAGTCCCACCGACAGATTGACTGAAGCTTTCTTT.